This T cell receptor beta chain was recovered during a study of a mutant IDH1 vaccine in newly diagnosed glioma. Study-level background: With temozolomide cycles, or 4-6 weeks after radiotherapy alone, vaccination was started. Sex among treated patients split 62.5% male, roughly 40% female; mean age was roughly 42 years. Study-level results: Vaccination elicited immune responses in around 92% of patients.

The sample's time point: week 35, safety follow-up. Each dose delivered 300 ug of mutant IDH1 20-mer peptide subcutaneously with imiquimod. New WHO grade 3 or 4 astrocytomas that were IDH1-mutant and ATRX-lost occurred in the donors. Notes on this clone: Its matching antigen is unknown.

Profiled with immunoSEQ multiplex PCR; TCRdb holds only in-frame clones, not every one. The sample records under 40,000 clones, 80% being singletons. Source: PBMCs, taken from a glioma patient whose treatment included an IDH1 peptide vaccine. This TCR came from a man aged 40-55 years with glioma. Some clones in this sample may be carry-over from other donors' samples.

The CDR3: CASSYETGVYNEQFF. CDR3 bases: TGTGCCAGCAGTTACGAAACCGGGGTTTACAATGAGCAGTTCTTC. This sequence joins TRBV6-5 and TRBJ2-1, with D maybe TRBD2 (5 bases). Trimming took off 2 bases at V and 4 bases at J, with 12 bases between the two ends. Germline V CDR1 and CDR2: MNHEY, SVGAGI. The CDR3 consists of 15 residues.